The 18 T cell receptor beta chains given below trace back to one sample, sequenced in a study of CD8 T cells in Susac syndrome. cDNA came from about 0.5 to 1 ug RNA primed by random hexamers. TCRdb used MiXCR to reprocess the immunoSEQ multiplex PCR reads, holding one entry per CDR3 protein. This table has approximately 220,000 distinct CDR3 sequences, 85% to 95% appearing once. The material sequenced was CD4+ T cells from PBMCs. The receptors come from a human donor with multiple sclerosis.

This clonotype was seen a handful of times. This chain uses TRBV12-3 or TRBV12-4 with TRBJ2-1; 14 bases are shared with TRBD2. Trimming removed 4 bases from V and 6 bases from J; junction bases left unmatched: 5. CDR3 length: 16 residues. CDR3 in DNA: TGTGCCAGCAGTTCGCCTGGACTAGCGGGGGGCAATGAGCAGTTCTTC. Encoded protein: CASSSPGLAGGNEQFF.

The genes are TRBV12-3 or TRBV12-4 and TRBJ2-2; a possible D gene is TRBD1 (6 bases). Trimming cost V 5 bases and J 0 bases, with 10 bases left between them. CDR3 length: 15 residues. The CDR3 nucleotides read TGTGCCAGCAGTCAGGGGTCCTCGAACACCGGGGAGCTGTTTTTT. It codes for CASSQGSSNTGELFF.

This chain links TRBV6-5 with TRBJ2-5; D is possibly TRBD1 (5 bases). With 5 bases removed from V and 2 bases from J, the gap between germline ends came to 12 bases. The germline V gene has CDR1 MNHEY and CDR2 SVGAGI. This CDR3 has 14 amino acids. CDR3 amino acids: CASSTQEMQETQYF. CDR3 in DNA: TGTGCCAGCAGTACACAGGAGATGCAAGAGACCCAGTACTTC.

The chain is built from TRBV20-1 and TRBJ1-2; D call uncertain. CDR1 is DFQATT, CDR2 SNEGSKA, per germline (reference sequence). Trimming cost V 5 bases and J 4 bases, with 14 bases left between them. This CDR3 has 13 residues. CDR3: CSASGELLYGYTF. The CDR3 DNA reads TGCAGTGCTTCTGGGGAACTTCTCTATGGCTACACCTTC.

This clonotype was recorded once. CDR3: CASSSYRGGDGYTF. The CDR3 DNA is TGTGCCAGCAGTTCCTACAGGGGAGGGGATGGCTACACCTTC. The chain is built from TRBV12-3 or TRBV12-4 and TRBJ1-2, with 7 positions matching TRBD1. V was pared by 4 bases and J by 6 bases, with 8 bases of the junction left unmatched. The CDR3 sequence is 14 residues long.

CDR3 nucleotide sequence: TGCAGCGGCCGACAGGGTGCGAACTATGGCTACACCTTC. Translation: CSGRQGANYGYTF. The chain recombines TRBV29-1 with TRBJ1-2; 7 bases are shared with TRBD1. Germline CDR1 reads SQVTM; CDR2 reads ANQGSEA. The V gene end was trimmed by 7 bases and the J gene end by 2 bases; junction bases not matched to a gene: 7. This CDR3 is 13 amino acids long.

The rearrangement uses TRBV27 and TRBJ1-6, with TRBD1 matching 8 bases. Trimming took 2 bases from V and 8 from J; bases not matched to a gene: 2. This CDR3 contains 14 residues. Germline CDR1 and CDR2: MNHEY and SMNVEV (reference sequence). CDR3 DNA: TGTGCCAGCAGTTTAGTCAGGGGGCATTCACCCCTCCACTTT. This translates into CASSLVRGHSPLHF.

This clonotype has just a few counts. The J gene is TRBJ1-1, the V gene TRBV3-1; D not resolved. Germline lookup yields CDR1 LGHDT and CDR2 YNNKEL (reference sequence). The germline V and J ends were trimmed by 3 bases and 0 bases, with 5 bases remaining between them. The CDR3 loop spans 13 amino acids. DNA for the CDR3: TGTGCCAGCAGCCAGACTTTGAACACTGAAGCTTTCTTT. It translates to CASSQTLNTEAFF.

V is TRBV7-3 and J is TRBJ2-2; D possibly corresponds to TRBD1 (5 bases). In germline, CDR1 is SGHTA, CDR2 FQGTGA. With 2 bases removed from V and 4 bases from J, the gap between germline ends came to 14 bases. CDR3 length equals 16 residues. CDR3 DNA: TGTGCCAGCAGCTTAGTCCCCTCCAGGGTCACCGGGGAGCTGTTTTTT. This translates into CASSLVPSRVTGELFF. The full variable domain, in which reference TRBV7-3 and TRBJ2-2 provide the parts outside the CDR3, is GAGVSQTPSNKVTEKGKYVELRCDPISGHTALYWYRQSLGQGPEFLIYFQGTGAADDSGLPNDRFFAVRPEGSVSTLKIQRTERGDSAVYLCASSLVPSRVTGELFFGEGSRLTVL.

The chain combines TRBV18 with TRBJ1-5; D uncertain. V gave up 1 base and J gave up 1 base, with 5 bases separating them. The germline V gene encodes CDR1 KGHSH and CDR2 LQKENI. There are 14 residues in the CDR3. CDR3 in amino acids: CASSPRESNQPQHF. Here the CDR3 DNA reads TGTGCCAGCTCACCACGGGAAAGCAATCAGCCCCAGCATTTT.

This chain uses TRBV12-3 or TRBV12-4 with TRBJ1-5, with 9 bases identical to TRBD1. This CDR3 comprises 14 residues. With 5 bases clipped from V and 4 bases from J, the junction kept 3 bases outside the gene matches. The CDR3 here is CASSRQGENQPQHF. The CDR3, as DNA: TGTGCCAGCAGTCGACAGGGGGAGAATCAGCCCCAGCATTTT.

The chain carries TRBV28 and TRBJ2-7; no clear D. The CDR3 has 14 residues. Germline values: CDR1 MDHEN, CDR2 SYDVKM. The V gene lost 6 bases and the J gene lost 2 bases, with 14 bases spanning the gap. Here the CDR3 reads CASSPPSQPYEQYV. Here the CDR3 DNA reads TGTGCCAGCAGCCCCCCCTCCCAGCCCTACGAGCAGTACGTC.

The DNA of the CDR3 is TGTGCCAGCAGCTTATCTAACGGGGGGCTCGATGAGCAGTTCTTC. Translating gives CASSLSNGGLDEQFF. The rearrangement links TRBV7-9 to TRBJ2-1, with TRBD2 as a possible D gene (7 bases). Germline-derived CDR1 and CDR2 are SEHNR and FQNEAQ (reference sequence). V was trimmed by 2 bases and J by 8 bases, leaving 16 bases between them. The CDR3 length is 15 residues.

This chain links TRBV7-2 with TRBJ2-2; no reliable D call. The CDR3 sequence is 14 residues long. Germline assignment: CDR1 SGHTA and CDR2 FQGNSA. V shed 1 base and J shed 5 bases, with 8 bases lying between them. The CDR3 DNA sequence: TGTGCCAGCAGCTTAGACTACTCTACCGGGGAGCTGTTTTTT. Its translation: CASSLDYSTGELFF.

The genes are TRBV12-3 or TRBV12-4 and TRBJ2-1, with 11 bases aligning to TRBD2. After removal of 4 bases from V and 6 bases from J, the junction contained 8 bases not matched to a gene. The CDR3 has 16 residues. CDR3: CASSSLAGGPSNEQFF. The CDR3 nucleotides read TGTGCCAGCAGTTCATTAGCGGGGGGGCCAAGCAATGAGCAGTTCTTC.

The J gene is TRBJ2-3, the V gene TRBV2, with 9 bases fitting TRBD2. Germline-derived CDR1 and CDR2 are SNHLY and FYNNEI. With V trimmed by 5 bases and J by 0 bases, 6 bases remained unmatched. The CDR3 spans 16 residues. The DNA of the CDR3 is TGTGCCAGCAGTCTCGGACTAGCGCGGAGCACAGATACGCAGTATTTT. This codes for CASSLGLARSTDTQYF. Using reference TRBV2 and TRBJ2-3 for the parts outside the CDR3, the full variable domain is EPEVTQTPSHQVTQMGQEVILRCVPISNHLYFYWYRQILGQKVEFLVSFYNNEISEKSEIFDDQFSVERPDGSNFTLKIRSTKLEDSAMYFCASSLGLARSTDTQYFGPGTRLTVL.

This clonotype was observed a single time. The V and J genes are TRBV2 and TRBJ1-2; D remains ambiguous. The CDR3 extends over 14 amino acids. The germline CDR1 and CDR2 sequences are SNHLY and FYNNEI. V was pared by 4 bases and J by 5 bases, with 14 bases between. The DNA of the CDR3 is TGTGCCAGCAGTGTAGCCTATGGAAGATATGGCTACACCTTC. Its protein is CASSVAYGRYGYTF.

Written as DNA, the CDR3 is TGTGCCAGCTCACCCTACAGGGGTCCTACCATTTACGAGCAGTACGTC. This sequence encodes CASSPYRGPTIYEQYV. The gene calls are TRBV18 and TRBJ2-7; TRBD1 aligns across 7 bases. The V gene end was trimmed by 3 bases and the J gene end by 4 bases; junction bases not matched to a gene: 12. The CDR3 sequence is 16 residues long. Germline CDR1 and CDR2: KGHSH and LQKENI.